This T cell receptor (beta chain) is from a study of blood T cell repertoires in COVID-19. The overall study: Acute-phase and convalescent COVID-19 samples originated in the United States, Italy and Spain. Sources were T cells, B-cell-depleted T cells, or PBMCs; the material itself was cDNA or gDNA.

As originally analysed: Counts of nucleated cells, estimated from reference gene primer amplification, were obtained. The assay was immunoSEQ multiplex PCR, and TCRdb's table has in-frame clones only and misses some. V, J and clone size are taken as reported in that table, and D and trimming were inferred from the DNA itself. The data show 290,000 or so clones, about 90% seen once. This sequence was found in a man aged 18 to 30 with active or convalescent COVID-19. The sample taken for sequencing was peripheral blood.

The CDR3 spells CASTLRAWEQYF. CDR3 in DNA: TGTGCCAGCACCCTGAGGGCTTGGGAGCAGTACTTC. The gene calls are TRBV12-3 or TRBV12-4 and TRBJ2-7; a weak D match, TRBD2 (5 bases). This CDR3 is 12 amino acids long. V was clipped by 7 bases and J by 7 bases, with 14 bases between them.